The clone carrying this T cell receptor (beta chain) occurred a few times. The data are from a study of blood T cell repertoires in COVID-19. CDR1 and CDR2 from the germline V gene are GTSNPN and SVGIG (reference sequence). The CDR3 has 14 amino acids. The V and J ends lost 3 bases and 5 bases, in that order; junction bases with no gene match: 8. Data came from immunoSEQ multiplex PCR; TCRdb stores just in-frame clones and leaves some out. The data show 300,000 to 350,000 clones, 80% to 95% seen once. This chain uses TRBV30 with TRBJ2-5, with 8 nucleotides matching TRBD2. Sequenced: peripheral blood. The TCR was taken from a woman aged 25 to 39 with COVID-19, enrolled during active disease. Here the CDR3 DNA reads TGTGCCTGGAGCGCAGCGGGAGTGGCGGAGACCCAGTACTTC. Amino acids: CAWSAAGVAETQYF.